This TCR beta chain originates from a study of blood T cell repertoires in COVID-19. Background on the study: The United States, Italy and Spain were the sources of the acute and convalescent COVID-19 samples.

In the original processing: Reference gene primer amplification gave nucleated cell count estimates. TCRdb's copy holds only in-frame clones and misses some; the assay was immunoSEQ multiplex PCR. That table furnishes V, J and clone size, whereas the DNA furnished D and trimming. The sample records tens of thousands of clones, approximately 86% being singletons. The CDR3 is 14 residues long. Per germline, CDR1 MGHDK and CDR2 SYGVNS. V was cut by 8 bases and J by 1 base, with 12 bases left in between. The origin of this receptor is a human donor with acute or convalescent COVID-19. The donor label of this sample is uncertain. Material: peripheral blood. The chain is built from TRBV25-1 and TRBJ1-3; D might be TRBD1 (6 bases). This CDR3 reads CASSPGQSGNTIYF. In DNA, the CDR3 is TGTGCCAGCTCACCCGGACAGTCTGGAAACACCATATATTTT.